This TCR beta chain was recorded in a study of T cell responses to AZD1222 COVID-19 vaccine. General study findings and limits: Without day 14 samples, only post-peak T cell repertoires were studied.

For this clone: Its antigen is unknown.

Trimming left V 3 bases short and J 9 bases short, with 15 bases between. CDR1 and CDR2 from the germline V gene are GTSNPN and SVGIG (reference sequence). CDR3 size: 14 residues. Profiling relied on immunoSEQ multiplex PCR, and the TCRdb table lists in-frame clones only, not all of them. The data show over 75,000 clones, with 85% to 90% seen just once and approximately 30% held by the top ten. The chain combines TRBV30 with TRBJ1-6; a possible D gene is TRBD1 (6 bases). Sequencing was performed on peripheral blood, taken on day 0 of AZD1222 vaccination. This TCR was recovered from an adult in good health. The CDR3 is CAWRGAGEGSPLHF. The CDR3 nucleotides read TGTGCCTGGAGAGGTGCAGGGGAAGGTTCACCCCTCCACTTT.